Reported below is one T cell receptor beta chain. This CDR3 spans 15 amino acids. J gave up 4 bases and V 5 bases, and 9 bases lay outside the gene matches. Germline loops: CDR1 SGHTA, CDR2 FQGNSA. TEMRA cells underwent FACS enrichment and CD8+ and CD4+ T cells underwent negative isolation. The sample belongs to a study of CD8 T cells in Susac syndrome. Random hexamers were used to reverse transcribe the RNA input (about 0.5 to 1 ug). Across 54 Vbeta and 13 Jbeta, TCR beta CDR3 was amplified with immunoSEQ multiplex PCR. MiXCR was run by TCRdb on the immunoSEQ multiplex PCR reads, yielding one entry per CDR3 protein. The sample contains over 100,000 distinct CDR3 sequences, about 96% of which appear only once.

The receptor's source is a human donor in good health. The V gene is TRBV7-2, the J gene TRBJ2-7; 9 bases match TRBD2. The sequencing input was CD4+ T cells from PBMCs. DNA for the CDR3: TGTGCCAGCAGCACAACGGCGGGGGGGCCTTACGAGCAGTACTTC. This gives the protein CASSTTAGGPYEQYF.